This T cell receptor (beta chain) appears in the sequencing data of a study of T-cell memory formation after mild COVID-19. TCRdb reprocessed the 5' RACE reads via MiXCR and lists one record per CDR3 protein. The sample consists of 350,000 or so distinct CDR3 sequences, roughly 21% of them appearing once. The CDR3 totals 15 residues. The germline V gene has CDR1 SGHDN and CDR2 FVKESK. Unmatched junction bases numbered 8, after V lost 4 bases and J lost 6 bases. The sequence was collected from an adult woman who had mild COVID-19 (a few samples of this study predate the infection). Cell type and time point are not known. Sequences were obtained from PBMCs or a T cell subset sorted from them (not recorded which). This chain uses TRBV14 with TRBJ2-1; the match to TRBD2 covers 8 bases. This chain's CDR3 is CASSPRTSLGNEQFF. The CDR3, as DNA: TGTGCCAGCAGCCCCCGGACTAGCCTGGGCAATGAGCAGTTCTTC. Full variable domain (rest looked up from reference TRBV14 and TRBJ2-1): EAGVTQFPSHSVIEKGQTVTLRCDPISGHDNLYWYRRVMGKEIKFLLHFVKESKQDESGMPNNRFLAERTGGTYSTLKVQPAELEDSGVYFCASSPRTSLGNEQFFGPGTRLTVL.